This entry lists 28 T cell receptor beta chains sequenced from one sample in a study of blood T cell repertoires in COVID-19. Measured with immunoSEQ multiplex PCR; TCRdb has only the in-frame clones, and not every one. The sample yields approximately 360,000 clones, roughly 90% seen once. The material sequenced was peripheral blood. The source of these receptors is a man aged 40-49 years with acute or convalescent COVID-19.

The CDR3 spells CASSHPTGGREKLFF. Written as DNA, the CDR3 is TGTGCCAGCAGCCACCCTACAGGGGGACGAGAAAAACTGTTTTTT. The V and J genes are TRBV5-5 and TRBJ1-4; 8 bases fit TRBD1. Per germline, CDR1 SGHKS and CDR2 YYEKEE (reference sequence). The CDR3 contains 15 residues. J was trimmed by 8 bases and V by 4 bases; bases with no gene match: 10.

The chain employs TRBV3-1 (or the pseudogene TRBV3-2) and TRBJ2-5, with 7 bases lining up with TRBD2. Germline V lookup: CDR1 LGHDT, CDR2 YNNKEL (reference sequence). Losses at the gene ends were 1 base for V and 0 bases for J; bases not matched to a gene: 5. The length of the CDR3 is 16 residues. CDR3 coding DNA: TGTGCCAGCAGCCAAGCGGGAGCGGGGTACCAAGAGACCCAGTACTTC. It codes for CASSQAGAGYQETQYF.

The CDR3 region has the DNA TGTGCCAGCAGTTACTCAGGGGGAACGACCTCCTATAATTCACCCCTCCACTTT. This codes for CASSYSGGTTSYNSPLHF. V is TRBV27 and J is TRBJ1-6, with TRBD1 matching 7 bases. Germline V lookup: CDR1 MNHEY, CDR2 SMNVEV (reference sequence). Trimming at V came to 4 bases and at J to 0 bases, leaving 9 bases not matched to a gene. This CDR3 contains 18 residues.

This rearrangement joins TRBV25-1 to TRBJ1-1; 9 bases are a match to TRBD1. The CDR3 is made up of 15 amino acids. Germline CDR1 and CDR2: MGHDK and SYGVNS. The V gene end was trimmed by 5 bases and the J gene end by 5 bases; junction bases not matched to a gene: 9. CDR3 amino acids: CASSQTGQGRTEAFF. The CDR3 nucleotides are TGTGCCAGCAGTCAAACCGGACAGGGGAGGACTGAAGCTTTCTTT. The full variable domain, rest sourced from reference TRBV25-1 and TRBJ1-1, is EADIYQTPRYLVIGTGKKITLECSQTMGHDKMYWYQQDPGMELHLIHYSYGVNSTEKGDLSSESTVSRIRTEHFPLTLESARPSHTSQYLCASSQTGQGRTEAFFGQGTRLTVV.

The chain uses TRBV21-1 and TRBJ2-7; the DNA was not compared with TRBD2, the D call given in the table. TRBV21-1 is termed a pseudogene. This CDR3 is 17 amino acids long. The CDR3 DNA sequence: TGTGCCAGCAGCAGGCGGCGCAGAACACCTCGGACCTACGAGCAGTACTTC. Residues: CASSRRRRTPRTYEQYF.

This chain uses TRBV3-1 (or the pseudogene TRBV3-2) with TRBJ2-5; D remains unclear. The CDR3 loop spans 14 amino acids. V was cut by 1 base and J by 7 bases, with 13 bases left in between. Germline values: CDR1 LGHDT, CDR2 YNNKEL (reference sequence). For the CDR3, the DNA is TGTGCCAGCAGCCAAGTCGCTTCCCTCAGGACCCAGTACTTC. Protein sequence: CASSQVASLRTQYF.

V gene TRBV5-1 combines with J gene TRBJ2-1; no clear D gene. Germline V gives CDR1 SGHRS, CDR2 YFSETQ. V lost 0 bases and J lost 1, with 5 bases in between. This CDR3 has 14 residues. CDR3 DNA: TGCGCCAGCAGCTTGGCCTATTCCTACAATGAGCAGTTCTTC. Its protein product is CASSLAYSYNEQFF.

The chain combines TRBV4-1 with TRBJ2-7, with a possible D match to TRBD2 (5 bases). V lost 0 bases and J 4 bases, leaving 16 bases between the germline ends. From germline, CDR1 is MGHRA and CDR2 YSYEKL. The CDR3 totals 16 residues. In nucleotides, the CDR3 is TGCGCCAGCAGCCAAGATCGAGGACTCCCGGAATACGAGCAGTACTTC. This gives the protein CASSQDRGLPEYEQYF.

This chain links TRBV18 with TRBJ2-5; D is undetermined. CDR1 is KGHSH and CDR2 is LQKENI in the germline V gene. V was shortened by 6 bases and J by 1 base, with 15 bases between the two germline ends. This CDR3 region has 15 residues. In nucleotides, the CDR3 is TGTGCCAGCTCCCGCGCCGGCGGCCTCCAAGAGACCCAGTACTTC. Its translation: CASSRAGGLQETQYF.

The chain links TRBV28 to TRBJ1-2, with TRBD1 as a possible D gene (5 bases). This CDR3 is 14 amino acids long. Looked up from germline, CDR1 is MDHEN and CDR2 is SYDVKM. V was trimmed by 0 bases and J by 6 bases, leaving 11 bases between them. DNA of the CDR3: TGTGCCAGCAGTTTATGGGTAGGGGCAGATGGCTACACCTTC. Residues: CASSLWVGADGYTF.

The chain employs TRBV7-9 and TRBJ2-2; 11 positions agree with TRBD2. CDR3 length: 17 residues. The germline CDR1 and CDR2 sequences are SEHNR and FQNEAQ (reference sequence). V trimming: 5 bases; J trimming: 3 bases; junction bases outside the gene matches: 8. CDR3 in amino acids: CASSPRLAGYHTGELFF. The CDR3 DNA reads TGTGCCAGCAGCCCCCGACTAGCGGGGTATCACACCGGGGAGCTGTTTTTT.

The chain carries TRBV29-1 and TRBJ2-5; 10 bases map to TRBD1. Per the germline V gene, CDR1 is SQVTM and CDR2 is ANQGSEA. V lost 7 bases, J lost 4 bases, and 9 bases stayed unmatched. This CDR3 is built from 14 residues. This CDR3 is CSARRQGARETQYF. CDR3 coding DNA: TGCAGCGCCCGAAGACAGGGGGCTCGAGAGACCCAGTACTTC.

The chain joins TRBV2 to TRBJ1-2; D is perhaps TRBD1 (6 bases). CDR1 SNHLY and CDR2 FYNNEI come from the germline V gene. V lost 5 bases to trimming and J lost 0 bases, with 10 bases between them. This CDR3 spans 14 amino acids. CDR3 loop: CASSRQGSNYGYTF. CDR3 DNA: TGTGCCAGCAGTCGTCAGGGGTCTAACTATGGCTACACCTTC.

This clone was counted a single time. The chain recombines TRBV6-5 with TRBJ1-4; D remains unclear. The V and J ends lost 2 bases and 0 bases respectively, with 7 bases between them. There are 15 residues in the CDR3. The germline V gene has CDR1 MNHEY and CDR2 SVGAGI. DNA of the CDR3: TGTGCCAGCAGTTACCGTCTTGCAACTAATGAAAAACTGTTTTTT. It translates to CASSYRLATNEKLFF.

V is TRBV11-2 and J is TRBJ2-1, with D unclear. CDR1 and CDR2 from the germline V gene are SGHAT and FQNNGV. V was shortened by 0 bases and J by 0 bases, with 15 bases between the two germline ends. This CDR3 has 18 amino acids. The CDR3 coding sequence is TGTGCCAGCAGCTTAGAGGGTGTGCGGTGGAGCTCCTACAATGAGCAGTTCTTC. This gives the protein CASSLEGVRWSSYNEQFF.

The V gene is TRBV5-1, the J gene TRBJ2-5, with TRBD2 matching 14 bases. V lost 5 bases to trimming and J lost 1 base; unmatched junction nucleotides: 4. CDR3 length equals 16 residues. CDR1 and CDR2 from the germline V gene are SGHRS and YFSETQ. The CDR3 nucleotides are TGCGCCAGCAGTGGGGGACTAGCGGGGGCCCAAGAGACCCAGTACTTC. Protein sequence: CASSGGLAGAQETQYF.

This clone was observed at least ten times. The chain employs TRBV29-1 and TRBJ2-7; 7 positions agree with TRBD2. Germline CDR1 reads SQVTM; CDR2 reads ANQGSEA. J lost 7 bases, V lost 5 bases, and 11 bases had no gene match. This CDR3 spans 13 amino acids. The CDR3 nucleotides are TGCAGCGTTCAATTCGCGGGAGTCGGAGAGCAGTACTTC. It specifies CSVQFAGVGEQYF.

This clone was detected a few times. The chain employs TRBV9 and TRBJ1-2; a possible D gene is TRBD1 (6 bases). The CDR3 spans 13 residues. V lost 2 bases, J lost 2 bases, and 7 bases lay in between. The germline CDR1 and CDR2 sequences are SGDLS and YYNGEE. This CDR3 reads CASSVDRNYGYTF. In DNA, the CDR3 is TGTGCCAGCAGCGTTGACAGGAACTATGGCTACACCTTC.

This clone was observed a few times. V usage is TRBV29-1 and J usage is TRBJ1-6; D not certain. Germline assignment: CDR1 SQVTM and CDR2 ANQGSEA. V lost 4 bases to trimming and J lost 10 bases, with 14 bases between them. The CDR3 covers 13 residues. The DNA of the CDR3 is TGCAGCGTTGCTCCCTCGGCGGGGTCACCCCTCCACTTT. Amino acids: CSVAPSAGSPLHF.

The V call is TRBV6-5, the J call TRBJ1-2, with D possibly matching TRBD1 (6 bases). The CDR3 is 13 amino acids. Trimming pared 5 bases from V and 2 bases from J, leaving 9 bases between. The germline V gene has CDR1 MNHEY and CDR2 SVGAGI. Here the CDR3 DNA reads TGTGCCAGCAGTCGGACAGTCAACTATGGCTACACCTTC. Translating gives CASSRTVNYGYTF.

The rearrangement uses TRBV11-2 and TRBJ1-6; D is perhaps TRBD1 (5 bases). Trimming removed 4 bases at V and 7 bases at J, with 11 bases between. The CDR3 loop spans 14 amino acids. Germline CDR1 is SGHAT and CDR2 is FQNNGV. CDR3 in DNA: TGTGCCAGCAGCTACAGACAGTTAAATTCACCCCTCCACTTT. Protein: CASSYRQLNSPLHF.

CDR3 sequence reads: CASSLSGSSGGAGELFF. The CDR3 bases are TGTGCCAGCAGCTTAAGCGGGTCTAGCGGGGGGGCCGGGGAGCTGTTTTTT. The chain joins TRBV7-2 to TRBJ2-2; TRBD2 matches at 12 bases. The CDR3 spans 17 residues. CDR1 is SGHTA, CDR2 FQGNSA, per germline. With 2 bases clipped from V and 6 bases from J, the junction kept 7 bases outside the gene matches.

The J gene is TRBJ2-3, the V gene TRBV5-7; D is perhaps TRBD2 (5 bases). TRBV5-7 is assigned to the ORF class and has an uncertain function. The V and J ends lost 3 bases and 1 base respectively, with 15 bases between them. CDR3 size: 16 residues. This CDR3 is CASSSRAGPGTDTQYF. As DNA, the CDR3 is TGTGCCAGCAGCTCCCGGGCGGGCCCTGGCACAGATACGCAGTATTTT.

J is TRBJ2-3 and V is TRBV27; TRBD2 matches 11 bases. J was trimmed by 8 bases and V by 0 bases; bases with no gene match: 4. The CDR3 loop spans 15 amino acids. Germline CDR1 MNHEY, CDR2 SMNVEV (reference sequence). The CDR3 reads CASSLSSGGAFTQYF. DNA of the CDR3: TGTGCCAGCAGTTTATCTAGCGGGGGGGCTTTTACGCAGTATTTT.

V usage is TRBV6-1 and J usage is TRBJ1-2, with D perhaps matching TRBD1 (6 bases). Germline V lookup: CDR1 MNHNS, CDR2 SASEGT. The V gene lost 3 bases and the J gene lost 4 bases, with 6 bases spanning the gap. CDR3 length: 12 amino acids. The CDR3, as DNA: TGTGCCAGCAGTGACAGGGGCTATGGCTACACCTTC. Translation: CASSDRGYGYTF.

This sequence joins TRBV4-1 and TRBJ2-7; TRBD2 is a possible D gene (6 bases). Trimming pared 0 bases from V and 7 bases from J, leaving 19 bases between. This CDR3 region has 16 residues. From germline, CDR1 is MGHRA and CDR2 YSYEKL. CDR3 region: CASSQEGGTVPGEQYF. The CDR3 DNA reads as TGCGCCAGCAGCCAAGAGGGGGGAACGGTCCCTGGGGAGCAGTACTTC.

This clone showed up just once. The chain has TRBV7-9 and TRBJ1-1; 8 nucleotides line up with TRBD1. Germline-derived CDR1 and CDR2 are SEHNR and FQNEAQ (reference sequence). J gave up 1 base and V 6 bases, and 7 bases lay outside the gene matches. This CDR3 comprises 15 residues. The CDR3 DNA reads TGTGCCAGCAGGGAGGCAGGGGGCGGGAACACTGAAGCTTTCTTT. This translates into CASREAGGGNTEAFF.

This clone was detected once. The CDR3 sequence is CATSDHRTGLNTGELFF. In DNA form, the CDR3 reads TGTGCCACCAGTGATCATCGGACAGGGCTGAACACCGGGGAGCTGTTTTTT. The V gene is TRBV24-1, the J gene TRBJ2-2, with 8 bases aligning to TRBD1. Germline assignment: CDR1 KGHDR and CDR2 SFDVKD. The CDR3 runs to 17 residues. Trimming cost V 3 bases and J 1 base; bases outside gene matches: 6.